These T cell receptor beta chains were read from a single sample in a study of blood T cell repertoires in COVID-19. Sequencing was performed with immunoSEQ multiplex PCR; in TCRdb, only in-frame clones are kept and a portion is missing. Here the sample spans roughly 160,000 clones, roughly nine tenths being singletons. The sequencing sample was made of PBMCs or T cells enriched from blood (not recorded which). These receptors all stem from a woman between 45 and 60 years old who had recovered from COVID-19. The CDR3 runs from the conserved cysteine through the conserved F or W. A D gene is named only where the DNA matches it firmly. The size entry is marked missing in some rows and otherwise reads once, few, many or a size class.

V gene: TRBV18
D gene: -
J gene: TRBJ2-2
clone size: -
CDR3 DNA: TGTGCCAGCTCACCCATTTCTAACGGGGAGCTGTTTTTT
CDR3 protein: CASSPISNGELFF

V gene: TRBV27
D gene: TRBD1
J gene: TRBJ2-2
clone size: -
CDR3 DNA: TGTGCCAGCAGTTTAGGGGACAGGGTTGACGGGGAGCTGTTTTTT
CDR3 protein: CASSLGDRVDGELFF

V gene: TRBV11-3
D gene: TRBD2
J gene: TRBJ2-2
clone size: -
CDR3 DNA: TGTGCCAGCAGCTTAGGGACTAGCCTCACCGGGGAGCTGTTTTTT
CDR3 protein: CASSLGTSLTGELFF

V gene: TRBV2
D gene: -
J gene: TRBJ1-5
clone size: -
CDR3 DNA: TGTGCCAGCTGTACGGAACAGGGAGTCCAGCCCCAGCATTTT
CDR3 protein: CASCTEQGVQPQHF

V gene: TRBV2
D gene: -
J gene: TRBJ2-6
clone size: -
CDR3 DNA: TGTGCCAGCAGTTCCCTGTCCTCTGGGGCCAACGTCCTGACTTTC
CDR3 protein: CASSSLSSGANVLTF

V gene: TRBV7-9
D gene: TRBD2
J gene: TRBJ2-7
clone size: once
CDR3 DNA: TGTGCCAGCAGCTTAGGCCTAGCGGGAGTTTCCGAGCAGTACTTC
CDR3 protein: CASSLGLAGVSEQYF

V gene: TRBV24-1
D gene: -
J gene: TRBJ2-3
clone size: -
CDR3 DNA: TGTGCCACCAGTGATGCCCTCCAGGTCTTCGATGCAGATACGCAGTATTTT
CDR3 protein: CATSDALQVFDADTQYF

V gene: TRBV20-1
D gene: TRBD2
J gene: TRBJ2-3
clone size: -
CDR3 DNA: TGCAGTGCTAGTTCCCCTAGCGGGATTTTCACAGATACGCAGTATTTT
CDR3 protein: CSASSPSGIFTDTQYF

V gene: TRBV5-1
D gene: TRBD2
J gene: TRBJ2-2
clone size: -
CDR3 DNA: TGCGCCAGCAGCCCTGGGACTAGCGGGAGTGGGGAGCTGTTTTTT
CDR3 protein: CASSPGTSGSGELFF

V gene: TRBV7-6
D gene: -
J gene: TRBJ2-7
clone size: -
CDR3 DNA: TGTGCCAGCAGCTCGCAGACAGGTGCCCACGAGCAGTACTTC
CDR3 protein: CASSSQTGAHEQYF

V gene: TRBV18
D gene: TRBD2
J gene: TRBJ2-2
clone size: few
CDR3 DNA: TGTGCCAGCTCACAACCGGGACTAGCGGGCACCGGGGAGCTGTTTTTT
CDR3 protein: CASSQPGLAGTGELFF

V gene: TRBV11-2
D gene: -
J gene: TRBJ1-3
clone size: -
CDR3 DNA: TGTGCCAGCAGCCCAACCGGGGATGGAAACACCATATATTTT
CDR3 protein: CASSPTGDGNTIYF

V gene: TRBV7-8
D gene: -
J gene: TRBJ1-2
clone size: -
CDR3 DNA: TGTGCCAGCAGCCCGGGTTCCAACTATGGCTACACCTTC
CDR3 protein: CASSPGSNYGYTF

V gene: TRBV5-1
D gene: -
J gene: TRBJ2-6
clone size: -
CDR3 DNA: TGCGCCAGCAGCTTGGCCGGGTCGAGGGCCAACGTCCTGACTTTC
CDR3 protein: CASSLAGSRANVLTF

V gene: TRBV30
D gene: TRBD2
J gene: TRBJ2-3
clone size: -
CDR3 DNA: TGTGCCTGGAGCGGGGGGACCATCCCGGGTGCGGATACGCAGTATTTT
CDR3 protein: CAWSGGTIPGADTQYF

V gene: TRBV12-3/TRBV12-4
D gene: TRBD1
J gene: TRBJ2-1
clone size: -
CDR3 DNA: TGTGCCAGCAGATGGGACAGAGACAATGAGCAGTTCTTC
CDR3 protein: CASRWDRDNEQFF

V gene: TRBV30
D gene: -
J gene: TRBJ2-2
clone size: -
CDR3 DNA: TGTGCCTGCCGACGGACAGTTACCGGGGAGCTGTTTTTT
CDR3 protein: CACRRTVTGELFF

V gene: TRBV7-2
D gene: TRBD2
J gene: TRBJ2-1
clone size: -
CDR3 DNA: TGTGCCAGCACCCTAGCGGCGGGTTGGCATGAGCAGTTCTTC
CDR3 protein: CASTLAAGWHEQFF

V gene: TRBV7-7
D gene: -
J gene: TRBJ2-5
clone size: once
CDR3 DNA: TGTGCTAGCAGCTTAAAAACAGGGTTGGTGGAGACCCAGTACTTC
CDR3 protein: CASSLKTGLVETQYF

V gene: TRBV9
D gene: TRBD1
J gene: TRBJ1-2
clone size: -
CDR3 DNA: TGTGCCAGCAGCGGGGACAGGCCAGCCCTTAACTATGGCTACACCTTC
CDR3 protein: CASSGDRPALNYGYTF

V gene: TRBV9
D gene: -
J gene: TRBJ2-3
clone size: -
CDR3 DNA: TGTGCCAGCAGCGTAGGGGCCCCAGATACGCAGTATTTT
CDR3 protein: CASSVGAPDTQYF

V gene: TRBV2
D gene: -
J gene: TRBJ1-5
clone size: -
CDR3 DNA: TGTGCCAGCAGTGAAGCGCTACGGAGCAGCAATCAGCCCCAGCATTTT
CDR3 protein: CASSEALRSSNQPQHF

V gene: TRBV30
D gene: TRBD2
J gene: TRBJ2-1
clone size: -
CDR3 DNA: TGTGCCTGGAGTTTAGCGGGAGGGCCCGCTGAGCAGTTCTTC
CDR3 protein: CAWSLAGGPAEQFF

V gene: TRBV10-2
D gene: TRBD2
J gene: TRBJ2-2
clone size: once
CDR3 DNA: TGCGCCAGCAGAGGACCGGGACTAGCGGGAGGTTCCCAGACCGGGGAGCTGTTTTTT
CDR3 protein: CASRGPGLAGGSQTGELFF

V gene: TRBV7-9
D gene: -
J gene: TRBJ1-2
clone size: once
CDR3 DNA: TGTGCCAGCAGCTTAGCGCCTGGGGAGCTGGAAGGCTACACCTTC
CDR3 protein: CASSLAPGELEGYTF

V gene: TRBV7-9
D gene: TRBD1
J gene: TRBJ1-1
clone size: -
CDR3 DNA: TGTGCCAGCAGCTGGGCAGAGGGGGCATGGACTGAAGCTTTCTTT
CDR3 protein: CASSWAEGAWTEAFF

V gene: TRBV3-1/TRBV3-2
D gene: TRBD2
J gene: TRBJ2-2
clone size: -
CDR3 DNA: TGTGCCAGCAGCCACTTAGCGGGCACCGGGGAGCTGTTTTTT
CDR3 protein: CASSHLAGTGELFF

V gene: TRBV19
D gene: -
J gene: TRBJ2-2
clone size: -
CDR3 DNA: TGTGCCAGTAGTAAGGGGACAAGGTGGACCGGGGAGCTGTTTTTT
CDR3 protein: CASSKGTRWTGELFF